This is a list of T cell receptor beta chains from one sample in a study of HIV-infected patients and healthy controls. TCRdb called the 5' RACE reads again in MiXCR, with one record for every CDR3 protein. The sample holds approximately 5,200 distinct CDR3 sequences, 20% to 25% seen once. The sequencing here drew on blood, taken during antiretroviral therapy. The receptors here all came from an adult with HIV infection. The CDR3 runs from the conserved cysteine through the conserved F or W. A D gene is named only where the DNA matches it firmly. Rows may omit the clone size; those that give it use once, few, many or a size class.

v_gene	j_gene	d_gene	abundance	CDR3nt	CDR3aa
TRBV2	TRBJ2-1	TRBD2	medium-sized	TGTGCCAGCGGACTAGATTACAATGAGCAGTTCTTC	CASGLDYNEQFF
TRBV7-2	TRBJ1-2	NA	many	TGTGCCAGCAGCTTAGTCCGCTGGCTCGGCGATGGCTACACCTTC	CASSLVRWLGDGYTF
TRBV5-1	TRBJ2-1	NA	many	TGCGCCAGCAGTCCCGGGGCTCTAGCCGGGACGATGAGCTCCTACAATGAGCAGTTCTTC	CASSPGALAGTMSSYNEQFF
TRBV5-6	TRBJ1-2	NA	few	TGTGCCAGCAGCTTTAAAGACAGCCCTGTAGGAACATATGGCTACACCTTC	CASSFKDSPVGTYGYTF
TRBV19	TRBJ1-4	NA	many	TGTGCCAGTAGTATTTACAGTAATGAAAAACTGTTTTTT	CASSIYSNEKLFF
TRBV5-1	TRBJ2-1	TRBD2	few	TGCGCCAGCAGCTCCGGGGGTACAGCGGGGCACAATGAGCAGTTCTTC	CASSSGGTAGHNEQFF
TRBV19	TRBJ2-7	NA	many	TGTGCCAGTAGCCCGCCTGGGGCGCACTACGAGCAGTACTTC	CASSPPGAHYEQYF
TRBV29-1	TRBJ1-1	NA	many	TGCAGCGTTGAAGAAGCAGGGGTCGGTGAAGCTTTCTTT	CSVEEAGVGEAFF
TRBV29-1	TRBJ1-1	NA	many	TGCAGCGTTCAAGGTGACAGAACAATGGGGCTGAACACTGAAGCTTTCTTT	CSVQGDRTMGLNTEAFF
TRBV13	TRBJ1-2	TRBD1	NA	TGTGCCAGCAGCTTAGCCTACAGGGGCGGCGGCTACACCTTC	CASSLAYRGGGYTF
TRBV20-1	TRBJ2-4	TRBD2	many	TGCAGTGCTGATAGCGGGGGGGCGTCCAAAAACATTCAGTACTTC	CSADSGGASKNIQYF
TRBV7-9	TRBJ2-7	TRBD2	many	TGTGCCAGCAGCTCGGGACTAGCGGGTGAGGGGTGGACCCTGTACTTC	CASSSGLAGEGWTLYF
TRBV12-3/TRBV12-4	TRBJ2-7	NA	NA	TGTGCCAGCAGTCCAGACAGGCCCTTCGAGGGCTCCTACGAGCAGTACTTC	CASSPDRPFEGSYEQYF
TRBV3-1	TRBJ2-1	TRBD1	medium-sized	TGTGCCAGCAATCCAACAGGGGGCATGTACAATGAGCAGTTCTTC	CASNPTGGMYNEQFF
TRBV12-3/TRBV12-4	TRBJ2-1	TRBD1	many	TGTGCCAGCAGGCTTCCGGGACAGGGCGGGGAGCAGTTCTTC	CASRLPGQGGEQFF
TRBV4-2	TRBJ2-3	TRBD2	medium-sized	TGTGCCAGCAGCCAAGATGGGGGGGGGGCAGATACGCAGTATTTT	CASSQDGGGADTQYF
TRBV7-3	TRBJ2-3	NA	many	TGTGCCAGCACCCCGGGACTCACTAGCACAGATACGCAGTATTTT	CASTPGLTSTDTQYF
TRBV5-5	TRBJ2-3	TRBD1	medium-sized	TGTGCCAGCGAACCGACAGGGTCTAGCACAGATACGCAGTATTTT	CASEPTGSSTDTQYF
TRBV7-3	TRBJ2-1	TRBD2	medium-sized	TGTGCCAGCAGCTTAGATGTGGCGGGGGGGTACAATGAGCAGTTCTTC	CASSLDVAGGYNEQFF
TRBV10-3	TRBJ2-2	NA	medium-sized	TGTGCCATCAGAGGACAGTACACCGGGGAGCTGTTTTTT	CAIRGQYTGELFF
TRBV27	TRBJ2-2	TRBD2	medium-sized	TGTGCCAGCAGTTTTCTAGCGGGTCCCGCGAACACCGGGGAGCTGTTTTTT	CASSFLAGPANTGELFF